Given below is one T cell receptor (beta chain) in context. This entry belongs to a study of blood T cell repertoires in COVID-19. The CDR3 contains 14 residues. The V gene lost 4 bases and the J gene lost 5 bases, with 15 bases spanning the gap. Germline CDR1 and CDR2: SGHDT and YYEEEE. In the study's own analysis: It was from reference gene primer amplification that nucleated cell counts were estimated. Some clones are missing from TCRdb's copy, which holds only in-frame ones; the method was immunoSEQ multiplex PCR. Clone size and the V and J calls come from that table; the DNA yielded D and trimming. The sample yields under 90,000 clones, about 80% seen once.

V usage is TRBV5-6 and J usage is TRBJ2-5; a possible D gene is TRBD2 (5 bases). Sample: peripheral blood. The receptor comes from a human donor in a cohort sampled during active COVID-19. The CDR3, as DNA: TGTGCCAGCAGCCATGTGTTCGGGGAGGAGACCCAGTACTTC. It encodes CASSHVFGEETQYF. The variable domain in full, with the rest retrieved from reference TRBV5-6 and TRBJ2-5, is DAGVTQSPTHLIKTRGQQVTLRCSPKSGHDTVSWYQQALGQGPQFIFQYYEEEERQRGNFPDRFSGHQFPNYSSELNVNALLLGDSALYLCASSHVFGEETQYFGPGTRLLVL.